This entry lists 20 T cell receptor beta chains sequenced from one sample in a study of identifying expanded T cells in peripheral blood. Clones were read by immunoSEQ multiplex PCR, and TCRdb kept only the in-frame ones, dropping some. The data show more than 85,000 clones, with 70% to 90% seen just once and roughly 13% held by the top ten. The sequenced sample was blood. The receptors were sampled from a person aged 18 to 75 in good health.

The CDR3 region has the DNA TGTGCCAGCAGCCAAGATCCCGCCGGGGCAGGTCGAAAGACCCAGTACTTC. It specifies CASSQDPAGAGRKTQYF. The V and J genes are TRBV14 and TRBJ2-5, with D possibly being TRBD1 or TRBD2 (5 bases each). Germline assignment: CDR1 SGHDN and CDR2 FVKESK. V lost 0 bases, J lost 6 bases, and 20 bases lay in between. The CDR3 covers 17 residues. Looking up the rest from reference TRBV14 and TRBJ2-5 gives the full variable domain: EAGVTQFPSHSVIEKGQTVTLRCDPISGHDNLYWYRRVMGKEIKFLLHFVKESKQDESGMPNNRFLAERTGGTYSTLKVQPAELEDSGVYFCASSQDPAGAGRKTQYFGPGTRLLVL.

This rearrangement joins TRBV14 to TRBJ2-7, with 14 bases identical to TRBD2. V dropped 4 bases and J dropped 2; count of bases not matched to a gene: 13. The CDR3 sequence is 19 residues long. CDR1 and CDR2 (germline): SGHDN, FVKESK. The CDR3 sequence: CASSRPRLAGGEVTYEQYF. The DNA for the CDR3 is TGTGCCAGCAGCCGGCCGCGACTAGCGGGAGGGGAAGTTACCTACGAGCAGTACTTC.

J is TRBJ2-7 and V is TRBV10-3, with a tentative D call TRBD1 (5 bases). The CDR3 runs 12 residues. Germline CDR1 reads ENHRY; CDR2 reads SYGVKD. Trimming stripped 9 bases from V and 5 bases from J, with 14 bases between. Here the CDR3 DNA reads TGTGCCATTTCCAGGGAAACCCACGAGCAGTACTTC. Translated: CAISRETHEQYF.

This chain joins TRBV16 and TRBJ1-6; no definite D call. Per germline, CDR1 KGHSY and CDR2 FQNENV. This CDR3 region has 13 residues. Trimming removed 0 bases at V and 10 bases at J, with 7 bases between. As DNA, the CDR3 is TGTGCCAGCAGCCAATCGATTGGATCACCCCTCCACTTT. This sequence encodes CASSQSIGSPLHF. The variable domain in full, completed from reference TRBV16 and TRBJ1-6, reads GEEVAQTPKHLVRGEGQKAKLYCAPIKGHSYVFWYQQVLKNEFKFLISFQNENVFDETGMPKERFSAKCLPNSPCSLEIQATKLEDSAVYFCASSQSIGSPLHFGNGTRLTVT.

This clone was seen only a few times. The chain carries TRBV6-6 and TRBJ1-5, with D maybe TRBD1 (6 bases). Trimming left V 5 bases short and J 7 bases short, with 9 bases between. The CDR3 covers 12 residues. Germline V gene lookup returns CDR1 MNHNY and CDR2 SVGAGI (reference sequence). In DNA, the CDR3 is TGTGCCAGCAGTGTCAGGGGACAGCCCCAGCATTTT. It codes for CASSVRGQPQHF.

J is TRBJ2-3 and V is TRBV10-3; D is ambiguous. V lost 6 bases to trimming and J lost 6 bases, with 13 bases between them. This CDR3 contains 13 residues. Germline lookup yields CDR1 ENHRY and CDR2 SYGVKD. CDR3 sequence (DNA): TGTGCCATCAGCGCCTCTCTGGGGGATACGCAGTATTTT. It codes for CAISASLGDTQYF.

J is TRBJ2-7 and V is TRBV14, with D tentatively TRBD2 (5 bases). This CDR3 region has 13 residues. Trimming removed 3 bases from V and 5 bases from J, with 11 bases in between. CDR1 and CDR2 (germline): SGHDN, FVKESK. The CDR3 region is CASSHSPGDEQYF. The CDR3 DNA follows: TGTGCCAGCAGCCATTCTCCCGGGGACGAGCAGTACTTC.

This chain uses TRBV4-3 with TRBJ2-1, with 9 positions matching TRBD2. The V segment lost 0 bases and the J segment 7 bases; nucleotides outside the gene matches: 7. Looked up from germline, CDR1 is LGHNA and CDR2 is YSLEER. The CDR3 runs 16 residues. Here the CDR3 DNA reads TGCGCCAGCAGCCAAGATCTGGCGGGGGGGCGGAATGAGCAGTTCTTC. Protein: CASSQDLAGGRNEQFF.

The chain combines TRBV7-6 with TRBJ1-1, with D perhaps TRBD1 (5 bases). The CDR3 is 14 residues long. With 1 base removed from V and 1 base from J, the gap between germline ends came to 7 bases. Germline CDR1 reads SGHVS; CDR2 reads FNYEAQ. The CDR3 here is CASSLGQTNTEAFF. In nucleotides, the CDR3 is TGTGCCAGCAGCTTAGGACAGACGAACACTGAAGCTTTCTTT.

V usage is TRBV7-9 and J usage is TRBJ2-3; possibly TRBD2 for D (6 bases). V lost 0 bases, J lost 6 bases, and 7 bases lay in between. The CDR3 runs 13 residues. CDR1 is SEHNR, CDR2 FQNEAQ, per germline (reference sequence). DNA for the CDR3: TGTGCCAGCAGCTTAGCGGGGAGGGATACGCAGTATTTT. It codes for CASSLAGRDTQYF.

The chain carries TRBV6-1 and TRBJ1-6; D may be TRBD1 (5 bases). CDR1 is MNHNS, CDR2 SASEGT, per germline. V gave up 7 bases and J gave up 9 bases, with 13 bases separating them. The CDR3 sequence is 13 residues long. The CDR3 here is CASTREVSSPLHF. DNA for the CDR3: TGTGCCAGCACCAGGGAGGTTTCTTCACCCCTCCACTTT.

The CDR3 region is CASSDGTPNQETQYF. In DNA form, the CDR3 reads TGTGCCAGCAGTGATGGGACACCGAACCAAGAGACCCAGTACTTC. The V and J genes are TRBV6-1 and TRBJ2-5; D possibly corresponds to TRBD1 (6 bases). The CDR3 extends over 15 amino acids. V was trimmed by 3 bases and J by 0 bases, leaving 11 bases between them. Germline V gene data show CDR1 as MNHNS and CDR2 as SASEGT.

This sequence joins TRBV19 and TRBJ2-2; 7 nucleotides match TRBD2. The CDR3 sequence is 15 residues long. The germline gives CDR1 LNHDA, CDR2 SQIVND (reference sequence). J was trimmed by 6 bases and V by 5 bases; bases with no gene match: 9. In DNA, the CDR3 is TGTGCCAGTAGTCATCAGCGGGGAGGGGCCGGGGAGCTGTTTTTT. Its translation is CASSHQRGGAGELFF.

This clone has only one observation. V gene TRBV30 combines with J gene TRBJ1-1; D is ambiguous. The V gene lost 0 bases and the J gene lost 0 bases, with 5 bases spanning the gap. This CDR3 contains 13 residues. The germline gives CDR1 GTSNPN, CDR2 SVGIG (reference sequence). In nucleotides, the CDR3 is TGTGCCTGGAGTGTTTCAATGAACACTGAAGCTTTCTTT. Translated, it gives CAWSVSMNTEAFF.

The chain carries TRBV5-1 and TRBJ2-5, with 8 bases that match TRBD1. CDR3 length equals 15 residues. With 0 bases clipped from V and 8 bases from J, the junction kept 9 bases outside the gene matches. CDR1 and CDR2 (germline): SGHRS, YFSETQ. The CDR3 reads CASSLEGQVQHTQYF. Here the CDR3 DNA reads TGCGCCAGCAGCTTGGAGGGACAGGTCCAACATACCCAGTACTTC.

This chain uses TRBV7-2 with TRBJ2-2, with D perhaps matching TRBD2 (6 bases). This CDR3 spans 15 amino acids. Trimming shortened V by 6 bases and J by 6 bases, and 17 bases separated the two germline ends. Germline lookup yields CDR1 SGHTA and CDR2 FQGNSA. The CDR3 DNA reads as TGTGCCAGCAGGAGGGCGGGCGGGACGCCCGGGGAGCTGTTTTTT. Its translation is CASRRAGGTPGELFF.

The V gene is TRBV6-6, the J gene TRBJ2-5, with TRBD1 matching 8 bases. The J segment lost 4 bases and the V segment lost 5 bases, leaving 6 bases of the junction unmatched. The CDR3 extends over 14 amino acids. Germline V gene data show CDR1 as MNHNY and CDR2 as SVGAGI (reference sequence). The CDR3 here is CASSQLDRGETQYF. Here the CDR3 DNA reads TGTGCCAGCAGTCAACTCGACAGGGGAGAGACCCAGTACTTC.

The chain joins TRBV4-3 to TRBJ1-2, with D maybe TRBD1 (5 bases). In germline, CDR1 is LGHNA, CDR2 YSLEER. Deletions cut 0 bases from V and 4 bases from J, with 9 bases between. The CDR3 spans 14 residues. The CDR3 loop reads CASSQEPGSYGYTF. The CDR3 nucleotides read TGCGCCAGCAGCCAAGAACCAGGGAGCTATGGCTACACCTTC.

The gene calls are TRBV11-2 and TRBJ1-2, with 7 bases fitting TRBD1. This CDR3 has 15 amino acids. Germline V CDR1 and CDR2: SGHAT, FQNNGV. Trimming at V came to 8 bases and at J to 4 bases, leaving 13 bases not matched to a gene. Here the CDR3 reads CASHLGPGGIYGYTF. DNA for the CDR3: TGTGCCAGCCACCTCGGACCAGGGGGGATCTATGGCTACACCTTC.

V is TRBV10-1 and J is TRBJ2-7; D not resolved. Trimming stripped 3 bases from V and 1 base from J, with 7 bases between. This CDR3 is built from 13 residues. Germline V gene sequence: CDR1 WNHNN, CDR2 SYGVQD (reference sequence). The CDR3 loop is CASSDGGSYEQYF. CDR3 DNA: TGCGCCAGCAGTGATGGCGGATCCTACGAGCAGTACTTC.